Below, one T cell receptor beta chain is given with its context. Its antigen is still unknown. Germline V gene sequence: CDR1 ENHRY, CDR2 SYGVKD. The CDR3 consists of 13 residues. V lost 6 bases and J 4 bases, leaving 12 bases between the germline ends. Regions amplified from RNA transcripts were the TCR beta CDR3 regions. The primer set for the first-round RT-PCR of the TCR CDR3 was HTBI. Each CDR3 protein gets one entry after TCRdb re-called the multiplex PCR reads with MiXCR. Here the sample spans about 200,000 distinct CDR3 sequences, approximately 16% being singletons. This record belongs to a study of T cells in Graves' hyperthyroidism and ophthalmopathy. Broader study findings: Blood held most thyroid clonotypes expanded above 0.001 frequency. A 13 V-J model separated ophthalmopathy from stable hyperthyroidism.

The PBMCs were taken from roughly 10 ml of fresh peripheral blood. The specimen was blood. The chain is built from TRBV10-3 and TRBJ1-2, with D possibly being TRBD1 (5 bases). This clonotype was obtained from a woman in her forties or fifties with Graves' hyperthyroidism. The DNA for the CDR3 is TGTGCCATCAGGAATGGGGGTTCCTATGGCTACACCTTC. The encoded protein is CAIRNGGSYGYTF.